The 18 T cell receptor beta chains reported below all come from one sample, sequenced in a study of blood T cell repertoires in COVID-19. The protocol was immunoSEQ multiplex PCR, while the TCRdb copy is restricted to in-frame clones and leaves out a portion. The table has about 57,000 clones, roughly 85% seen once. The sequencing sample was made of peripheral blood. The receptors shown here come from a human donor in a cohort sampled during active COVID-19.

This chain joins TRBV6-4 and TRBJ2-5; D gene uncertain. The CDR3 sequence is 15 residues long. The ends were cut back, 3 bases at V and 5 bases at J, with 16 bases in the middle. Germline assignment: CDR1 MRHNA and CDR2 SNTAGT. The CDR3 region is CASSESIGPLETQYF. CDR3 nucleotides: TGTGCCAGCAGTGAAAGTATTGGGCCATTGGAGACCCAGTACTTC.

The chain links TRBV5-1 to TRBJ2-2; a possible D gene is TRBD2 (6 bases). The CDR3 spans 15 residues. Germline CDR1 SGHRS, CDR2 YFSETQ. Trimming took off 3 bases at V and 8 bases at J, with 17 bases between the two ends. CDR3 coding DNA: TGCGCCAGCAGCTCGACCCCAGGAGGGCAGGGGGAGCTGTTTTTT. Residues: CASSSTPGGQGELFF.

The chain combines TRBV18 with TRBJ2-2; D unclear. Trimming took 6 bases from V and 0 from J, leaving 5 bases between them. The CDR3 length is 13 residues. Germline assignment: CDR1 KGHSH and CDR2 LQKENI. The CDR3 reads CASSPSNTGELFF. The CDR3 DNA sequence: TGTGCCAGCTCCCCGTCGAACACCGGGGAGCTGTTTTTT.

J is TRBJ1-5 and V is TRBV21-1. TRBV21-1 has pseudogene status. The CDR3 runs 16 residues. The CDR3 DNA reads as TGTGCCAGCAGCAAAGCGGGAGGAAATAGCAATCAGCCCCAGCATTTT. This translates into CASSKAGGNSNQPQHF.

The DNA for the CDR3 is TGTGCCAGCAGCTTGGCTGGCGGGCCGAACACCGGGGAGCTGTTTTTT. Its translation: CASSLAGGPNTGELFF. The chain uses TRBV5-4 and TRBJ2-2, with a weak D call TRBD2 (5 bases). This CDR3 is 16 amino acids long. The germline CDR1 and CDR2 sequences are SGHNT and YYREEE (reference sequence). The V end lost 0 bases, the J end lost 0 bases, and 9 bases lay between the germline ends.

The J gene is TRBJ2-7, the V gene TRBV7-9, with 8 bases matching TRBD2. The germline V gene has CDR1 SEHNR and CDR2 FQNEAQ (reference sequence). The CDR3 length is 13 residues. V dropped 8 bases and J dropped 0; count of bases not matched to a gene: 3. CDR3 DNA sequence: TGTGCCAGCTCCCGGGAGGGCTCCTACGAGCAGTACTTC. Translating gives CASSREGSYEQYF. Full variable domain (remainder filled in from reference TRBV7-9 and TRBJ2-7): DTGVSQNPRHKITKRGQNVTFRCDPISEHNRLYWYRQTLGQGPEFLTYFQNEAQLEKSRLLSDRFSAERPKGSFSTLEIQRTEQGDSAMYLCASSREGSYEQYFGPGTRLTVT.

This chain uses TRBV9 with TRBJ2-2; weak D call: TRBD2 (5 bases). V gave up 0 bases and J gave up 5 bases, with 14 bases separating them. Germline V CDR1 and CDR2: SGDLS, YYNGEE. The CDR3 loop spans 16 amino acids. The CDR3 sequence is CASSVEVGVGTGELFF. The DNA of the CDR3 is TGTGCCAGCAGCGTAGAGGTGGGAGTAGGAACCGGGGAGCTGTTTTTT. The full variable domain, rest sourced from reference TRBV9 and TRBJ2-2, is DSGVTQTPKHLITATGQRVTLRCSPRSGDLSVYWYQQSLDQGLQFLIQYYNGEERAKGNILERFSAQQFPDLHSELNLSSLELGDSALYFCASSVEVGVGTGELFFGEGSRLTVL.

This CDR3 reads CASSYPGYRTTTTKFF. CDR3 nucleotide sequence: TGTGCCAGCAGCTACCCAGGTTATAGGACAACTACTACCAAGTTCTTC. The genes are TRBV11-2 and TRBJ2-1, with D perhaps TRBD1 (5 bases). This CDR3 spans 16 amino acids. The germline gives CDR1 SGHAT, CDR2 FQNNGV. Trimming took off 4 bases at V and 14 bases at J, with 27 bases between the two ends.

The V call is TRBV11-2, the J call TRBJ1-1; D gene unclear. This CDR3 contains 15 residues. Trimming took 5 bases from V and 7 from J, leaving 20 bases between them. From germline, CDR1 is SGHAT and CDR2 FQNNGV. The CDR3, as DNA: TGTGCCAGCAGCACCCGGACCCGAGGGTCAGGTGAAGCTTTCTTT. Translating it yields CASSTRTRGSGEAFF.

CDR3 in amino acids: CASRRVGTEAFF. CDR3 coding DNA: TGTGCCAGCAGGCGGGTTGGCACTGAAGCTTTCTTT. The J gene is TRBJ1-1, the V gene TRBV12-3 or TRBV12-4; D not resolved. The CDR3 totals 12 residues. Trimming cost V 6 bases and J 4 bases, with 9 bases left between them.

The CDR3, as DNA: TGTGCCAGCAGCTCACGTAACAGGGGACATGAGCAGTTCTTC. Translating gives CASSSRNRGHEQFF. The chain uses TRBV11-2 and TRBJ2-1; 7 bases fit TRBD1. Trimming removed 4 bases from V and 8 bases from J; junction bases left unmatched: 8. This CDR3 comprises 14 residues. Per germline, CDR1 SGHAT and CDR2 FQNNGV.

This clone was counted a single time. The V and J genes are TRBV7-9 and TRBJ1-2, with D tentatively TRBD1 (5 bases). CDR3 size: 14 residues. V gave up 3 bases and J gave up 0 bases, with 8 bases separating them. From germline, CDR1 is SEHNR and CDR2 FQNEAQ (reference sequence). The CDR3 is CASSLGGANYGYTF. For the CDR3, the DNA is TGTGCCAGCAGCTTGGGGGGAGCTAACTATGGCTACACCTTC.

This chain connects TRBV5-4 to TRBJ2-5; TRBD1 aligns across 10 bases. This CDR3 has 15 amino acids. CDR1 and CDR2 (germline): SGHNT, YYREEE (reference sequence). J lost 5 bases, V lost 2 bases, and 6 bases had no gene match. The chain's CDR3 is CASSFPGQGIETQYF. The CDR3 bases are TGTGCCAGCAGCTTCCCGGGACAGGGGATCGAGACCCAGTACTTC.

The CDR3: CASSSQGPGAHNEQFF. CDR3 sequence (DNA): TGTGCCAGCAGCTCTCAGGGCCCTGGGGCACACAATGAGCAGTTCTTC. The chain recombines TRBV7-2 with TRBJ2-1, with D tentatively TRBD1 (5 bases). Germline loops: CDR1 SGHTA, CDR2 FQGNSA. V lost 4 bases and J lost 5, with 18 bases in between. The CDR3 consists of 16 residues.

The V call is TRBV7-9, the J call TRBJ2-7; 7 bases line up with TRBD2. CDR1 is SEHNR and CDR2 is FQNEAQ in the germline V gene (reference sequence). This CDR3 has 14 residues. J lost 4 bases, V lost 6 bases, and 9 bases had no gene match. CDR3 sequence reads: CASRSEASGYEQYF. The CDR3 region has the DNA TGTGCCAGCAGAAGCGAGGCTAGCGGATACGAGCAGTACTTC.

The chain links TRBV11-3 to TRBJ2-1, with 13 nucleotides matching TRBD2. The V gene end was trimmed by 1 base and the J gene end by 5 bases; junction bases not matched to a gene: 2. The CDR3 spans 16 residues. Germline assignment: CDR1 SGHNT and CDR2 YENEEA. The CDR3 DNA sequence: TGTGCCAGCAGCTTAGGAGGGACTAGCGGGAACAATGAGCAGTTCTTC. As protein: CASSLGGTSGNNEQFF.

This chain links TRBV6-6 with TRBJ2-2; the D gene is possibly TRBD2 (5 bases). Between the trimmed V and J ends, which lost 0 bases and 5 bases, there was a span of 13 bases. Looked up from germline, CDR1 is MNHNY and CDR2 is SVGAGI (reference sequence). CDR3 length equals 16 residues. The CDR3 bases are TGTGCCAGCAGTTACTCGTCTAGCCCGAGTACCGGGGAGCTGTTTTTT. Its protein product is CASSYSSSPSTGELFF.

The chain is built from TRBV7-7 and TRBJ2-2; 9 bases are a match to TRBD1. Germline V gene data show CDR1 as SSHAT and CDR2 as FNYEAQ (reference sequence). V was pared by 0 bases and J by 2 bases, with 4 bases of the junction left unmatched. CDR3 length: 17 amino acids. CDR3: CASSLAGGQGNTGELFF. CDR3 DNA sequence: TGTGCCAGCAGCTTAGCTGGGGGACAGGGAAACACCGGGGAGCTGTTTTTT. The complete variable domain, with remaining parts taken from reference TRBV7-7 and TRBJ2-2, reads GAGVSQSPRYKVTKRGQDVTLRCDPISSHATLYWYQQALGQGPEFLTYFNYEAQPDKSGLPSDRFSAERPEGSISTLTIQRTEQRDSAMYRCASSLAGGQGNTGELFFGEGSRLTVL.